This T cell receptor beta chain was retrieved from a study of blood T cell repertoires in COVID-19. Background on the study: Italy, Spain and the United States were the sources of the convalescent and acute COVID-19 samples. Sample material is recorded as cDNA or gDNA derived from T cells, B-cell-depleted T cells, or PBMCs.

The method was immunoSEQ multiplex PCR; TCRdb's version includes in-frame clones alone and lacks a portion of them. The profile shows a few hundred thousand clones, roughly 84% of them singletons. The CDR3 totals 13 residues. The germline V gene encodes CDR1 LGHDT and CDR2 YNNKEL (reference sequence). V was pared by 0 bases and J by 6 bases, with 8 bases between. This chain connects TRBV3-1 (or the pseudogene TRBV3-2) to TRBJ1-1; D is uncertain. This TCR derives from a woman in her forties or fifties who had been exposed to COVID-19. The specimen was PBMCs or T cells enriched from blood (not recorded which). The CDR3 loop reads CASSQDLFSEAFF. In DNA, the CDR3 is TGTGCCAGCAGCCAAGATCTCTTTTCTGAAGCTTTCTTT.